This TCR beta chain was retrieved from a study of radiotherapy plus CTLA-4 blockade in lung cancer. The V segment lost 5 bases and the J segment 4 bases; nucleotides outside the gene matches: 10. Germline V gene data show CDR1 as SGHTA and CDR2 as FQGNSA. The CDR3 is made up of 15 amino acids. Using immunoSEQ multiplex PCR, the repertoire was profiled, and TCRdb retains in-frame clones only, with some absent. The table records around 110,000 clones, about nine tenths of them present only once. V gene TRBV7-2 combines with J gene TRBJ2-7; 8 positions agree with TRBD2. This sequence originates from a human donor with non-small cell lung cancer that progressed on radiotherapy plus ipilimumab. The material was peripheral blood, obtained from a patient treated with radiotherapy plus ipilimumab. CDR3 amino acids: CASSRRVAGGYEQYF. The CDR3 bases are TGTGCCAGCAGCCGCCGGGTTGCGGGAGGTTACGAGCAGTACTTC.